Presented here are 29 T cell receptor beta chains from one specimen sequenced in a study of T cell responses to AZD1222 COVID-19 vaccine (dated by TCRdb to the early 2020s). Read against the paper, the sample's time point label means: baseline before first vaccination. To prepare the library, the immunoSEQ multiplex PCR assay was applied. This is the immuneACCESS table as TCRdb keeps it, with only in-frame sequences that have V and J called. A part of the clones is gone; compared with another copy, unresolved V genes explain less than half, and the rest is unexplained. The sample table holds some 130,000 clones, of which around 84% were seen once. The ten largest account for approximately 20% of the sample. The sample here was peripheral blood, taken on day 0 of AZD1222 vaccination. These receptors all come from an adult in good health.

With respect to this clone: Relative to the germline gene, one junction end is altered; a read error may explain this. The rearrangement joins TRBV28 to TRBJ2-7; 15 positions match TRBD2. CDR3 length: 16 amino acids. Per the germline V gene, CDR1 is MDHEN and CDR2 is SYDVKM. The CDR3 is CASSGWTSGGAHEQYF. In nucleotides, the CDR3 is TGTGCCAGCAGTGGCTGGACTAGCGGGGGGGCCCACGAGCAGTACTTT.

The V call is TRBV4-3, the J call TRBJ1-1, with D tentatively TRBD1 (5 bases). Germline lookup yields CDR1 LGHNA and CDR2 YSLEER. V lost 6 bases to trimming and J lost 0 bases, with 11 bases between them. This CDR3 has 14 amino acids. The CDR3 nucleotides are TGCGCCAGCAGTCCGGAGGGGTTGAACACTGAAGCTTTCTTT. Its translation: CASSPEGLNTEAFF.

The chain has TRBV27 and TRBJ1-2, with D unresolved. The CDR3 consists of 13 residues. In germline, CDR1 is MNHEY, CDR2 SMNVEV (reference sequence). Trimming removed 0 bases at V and 6 bases at J, with 8 bases between. The CDR3 DNA reads as TGTGCCAGCAGTTTATCAAGGACCAATGGCTACACCTTC. It is translated as CASSLSRTNGYTF.

In this sample, this clone turned up once. The chain recombines TRBV6-1 with TRBJ1-5; no definite D call. With 3 bases removed from V and 6 bases from J, the gap between germline ends came to 3 bases. The CDR3 extends over 11 amino acids. Germline assignment: CDR1 MNHNS and CDR2 SASEGT. Here the CDR3 reads CASSDGQPQHF. The CDR3 DNA reads as TGTGCCAGCAGTGACGGTCAGCCCCAGCATTTT.

The chain employs TRBV2 and TRBJ1-4; D is uncertain. CDR3 length: 13 residues. V dropped 0 bases and J dropped 11 bases, with 10 bases sitting between them. Germline assignment: CDR1 SNHLY and CDR2 FYNNEI. The CDR3 sequence is CASSEALLMKLFF. The CDR3 nucleotides read TGTGCCAGCAGTGAAGCGCTTCTGATGAAACTGTTTTTT.

V and J are TRBV28 and TRBJ1-1; no clear D gene. CDR1 MDHEN and CDR2 SYDVKM come from the germline V gene. The V gene lost 9 bases and the J gene lost 8 bases, with 10 bases spanning the gap. The length of the CDR3 is 10 residues. DNA of the CDR3: TGTGCCAGTGGGCGTCCAGAAGCTTTCTTT. It encodes CASGRPEAFF.

This rearrangement joins TRBV6-2 or TRBV6-3 to TRBJ2-3; TRBD1 or TRBD2 may be the D gene (6 bases each). The CDR3 totals 17 residues. Germline V gene lookup returns CDR1 MNHEY and CDR2 SVGEGT. V lost 0 bases and J lost 1, with 14 bases in between. The CDR3 nucleotides are TGTGCCAGCAGTTACTCCTCTGGGGGGCGCGGCACAGATACGCAGTATTTT. Translation gives CASSYSSGGRGTDTQYF.

The chain employs TRBV6-2 or TRBV6-3 and TRBJ1-5; D possibly corresponds to TRBD1 (5 bases). Trimming stripped 4 bases from V and 9 bases from J, with 10 bases between. CDR3 size: 12 residues. In germline, CDR1 is MNHEY, CDR2 SVGEGT. The CDR3 reads CASSLDIGPQHF. In DNA, the CDR3 is TGTGCCAGCAGTTTGGACATAGGGCCCCAGCATTTT.

J is TRBJ2-7 and V is TRBV6-2 or TRBV6-3, with 10 bases lining up with TRBD1. The length of the CDR3 is 15 residues. After removal of 5 bases from V and 4 bases from J, the junction contained 8 bases not matched to a gene. Germline CDR1 reads MNHEY; CDR2 reads SVGEGT. The CDR3 DNA is TGTGCCAGCAGTGCCGGGGGGACAGGGGCTTACGAGCAGTACTTC. Its protein is CASSAGGTGAYEQYF.

V gene TRBV5-1 combines with J gene TRBJ2-2, with D perhaps TRBD1 (6 bases). CDR1 SGHRS and CDR2 YFSETQ come from the germline V gene. CDR3 length: 15 residues. Trimming pared 0 bases from V and 1 base from J, leaving 7 bases between. CDR3 loop: CASSLGDMNTGELFF. The CDR3 DNA reads as TGCGCCAGCAGCTTGGGGGACATGAACACCGGGGAGCTGTTTTTT.

The V and J genes are TRBV5-1 and TRBJ1-1; no firm D call. V lost 4 bases and J lost 3, with 16 bases in between. CDR1 and CDR2 (germline): SGHRS, YFSETQ. The CDR3 loop spans 15 amino acids. As DNA, the CDR3 is TGCGCCAGCAGCCCGGAGGCAGGAGGCCACACTGAAGCTTTCTTT. Protein product: CASSPEAGGHTEAFF.

This clone was detected only once. The rearrangement links TRBV4-3 to TRBJ2-1; D possibly corresponds to TRBD2 (5 bases). CDR1 is LGHNA and CDR2 is YSLEER in the germline V gene. This CDR3 is built from 16 residues. Trimming took 2 bases from V and 2 from J, leaving 13 bases between them. CDR3 in amino acids: CASSQNWQRTYNEQFF. CDR3 sequence (DNA): TGCGCCAGCAGCCAAAATTGGCAGCGGACCTACAATGAGCAGTTCTTC.

V and J are TRBV4-3 and TRBJ1-2; maybe TRBD1 (5 bases). V lost 4 bases and J 2 bases, leaving 14 bases between the germline ends. The CDR3 is made up of 15 amino acids. From germline, CDR1 is LGHNA and CDR2 YSLEER. CDR3 region: CASSPLGGDNYGYTF. The DNA for the CDR3 is TGCGCCAGCAGCCCCCTCGGAGGGGACAACTATGGCTACACCTTC.

V is TRBV4-2 and J is TRBJ1-2; 7 bases are shared with TRBD1. Germline CDR1 LGHNA, CDR2 YNFKEQ. The V segment lost 4 bases and the J segment 6 bases; nucleotides outside the gene matches: 11. This CDR3 comprises 15 residues. The CDR3: CASSPHEGTENGYTF. In DNA form, the CDR3 reads TGTGCCAGCAGCCCCCACGAGGGGACAGAGAATGGCTACACCTTC.

V usage is TRBV7-6 and J usage is TRBJ1-5; no firm D call. Per the germline V gene, CDR1 is SGHVS and CDR2 is FNYEAQ. Trimming left V 5 bases short and J 10 bases short, with 21 bases between. This CDR3 is built from 15 residues. The CDR3, as DNA: TGTGCCAGCAGCCCGGACGGACGGATAATCGGTCCCCAGCATTTT. Protein product: CASSPDGRIIGPQHF.

This clone was detected only once. The chain links TRBV4-2 to TRBJ1-2; D is possibly TRBD1 (5 bases). Trimming took off 1 base at V and 0 bases at J, with 18 bases between the two ends. Per germline, CDR1 LGHNA and CDR2 YNFKEQ. The CDR3 totals 18 residues. The CDR3 DNA reads as TGTGCCAGCAGCCAAGTTGCTAGTCCGGGGCCCGCTAACTATGGCTACACCTTC. This codes for CASSQVASPGPANYGYTF.

V usage is TRBV6-1 and J usage is TRBJ2-7, with D perhaps assigned TRBD1 or TRBD2 (5 bases each). V was shortened by 4 bases and J by 2 bases, with 18 bases between the two germline ends. The V gene's germline CDR1 is MNHNS and CDR2 SASEGT. The CDR3 covers 16 residues. The CDR3 DNA sequence: TGTGCCAGCAGTGGCTCGGGGCAGCCCAATACCTACGAGCAGTACTTC. It codes for CASSGSGQPNTYEQYF.

The CDR3 bases are TGTGCCAGCAGCCAATTGCCTTTGAACACCTACGAGCAGTACTTC. Amino acid sequence: CASSQLPLNTYEQYF. V gene TRBV3-1 (or the pseudogene TRBV3-2) combines with J gene TRBJ2-7; D is uncertain. Germline assignment: CDR1 LGHDT and CDR2 YNNKEL (reference sequence). V was cut by 2 bases and J by 2 bases, with 13 bases left in between. CDR3 length: 15 residues.

The CDR3 DNA reads TGCGCCAGCAGCTTGGGAGTCCCGGGTCAGCCCCAGCATTTT. It is translated as CASSLGVPGQPQHF. The chain is built from TRBV5-1 and TRBJ1-5; D gene unclear. The germline gives CDR1 SGHRS, CDR2 YFSETQ. Trimming took 0 bases from V and 6 from J, leaving 10 bases between them. The length of the CDR3 is 14 residues.

The V and J genes are TRBV6-1 and TRBJ1-1; D ambiguous. The CDR3 contains 12 residues. The germline V gene has CDR1 MNHNS and CDR2 SASEGT. V was pared by 3 bases and J by 11 bases, with 13 bases between. CDR3 sequence (DNA): TGTGCCAGCAGTGAGTTCCCCGGGAGGGCTTTCTTT. This codes for CASSEFPGRAFF.

The rearrangement links TRBV4-2 to TRBJ2-7; 7 bases map to TRBD1. The junction had 8 bases not matched to a gene; V was cut back by 1 base and J by 2 bases. Germline loops: CDR1 LGHNA, CDR2 YNFKEQ. The CDR3 covers 16 residues. CDR3 sequence: CASSQGTGTEPYEQYF. For the CDR3, the DNA is TGTGCCAGCAGCCAAGGGACCGGGACAGAACCCTACGAGCAGTACTTC.

The genes are TRBV28 and TRBJ1-2; 10 nucleotides line up with TRBD1. V trimming: 5 bases; J trimming: 5 bases; junction bases outside the gene matches: 11. The CDR3 sequence is 16 residues long. CDR1 is MDHEN and CDR2 is SYDVKM in the germline V gene. CDR3 sequence reads: CASSPRPGTGVYGYTF. The CDR3 DNA follows: TGTGCCAGCAGTCCCCGACCGGGGACAGGGGTGTATGGCTACACCTTC.

This chain links TRBV10-1 with TRBJ1-6, with D possibly being TRBD1 (5 bases). The V end was cut by 2 bases, the J end by 2 bases, with 13 bases between. The CDR3 is 17 amino acids. Per the germline V gene, CDR1 is WNHNN and CDR2 is SYGVQD (reference sequence). The DNA for the CDR3 is TGCGCCAGCAGTGAGGAGGGGTGGATGACCTATAATTCACCCCTCCACTTT. Translated, it gives CASSEEGWMTYNSPLHF.

The rearrangement joins TRBV5-4 to TRBJ1-1; 9 nucleotides line up with TRBD1. Trimming took 2 bases from V and 4 from J; bases not matched to a gene: 12. The germline CDR1 and CDR2 sequences are SGHNT and YYREEE (reference sequence). This CDR3 is 17 amino acids long. The CDR3 loop is CASSLPGTGMLSTEAFF. DNA of the CDR3: TGTGCCAGCAGCTTACCCGGGACAGGGATGTTATCCACTGAAGCTTTCTTT.

The chain combines TRBV9 with TRBJ1-2; a weak D match, TRBD1 (6 bases). The CDR3 runs to 16 residues. Trimming stripped 5 bases from V and 5 bases from J, with 22 bases between. Germline lookup yields CDR1 SGDLS and CDR2 YYNGEE. The CDR3 DNA reads as TGTGCCAGCAGTGGTACTGGGAGGGGGGTTAGGTATGGCTACACCTTC. Amino acid sequence: CASSGTGRGVRYGYTF.

This chain links TRBV5-4 with TRBJ2-3; D possibly corresponds to TRBD2 (6 bases). The V gene lost 9 bases and the J gene lost 6 bases, with 17 bases spanning the gap. CDR1 and CDR2 from the germline V gene are SGHNT and YYREEE (reference sequence). The length of the CDR3 is 13 residues. CDR3 nucleotides: TGTGCCACCATCGCCCCGGGGGATGATACGCAGTATTTT. Protein sequence: CATIAPGDDTQYF.

The genes are TRBV27 and TRBJ1-5; D gene uncertain. The CDR3 is made up of 13 amino acids. V lost 0 bases, J lost 9 bases, and 9 bases lay in between. Looked up from germline, CDR1 is MNHEY and CDR2 is SMNVEV (reference sequence). The CDR3 sequence is CASSLSGGWPQHF. In DNA form, the CDR3 reads TGTGCCAGCAGTTTATCAGGAGGGTGGCCCCAGCATTTT.

The chain couples TRBV27 to TRBJ1-1; possibly TRBD1 for D (5 bases). Germline V gives CDR1 MNHEY, CDR2 SMNVEV (reference sequence). V lost 3 bases and J 4 bases, leaving 18 bases between the germline ends. The CDR3 consists of 16 residues. The CDR3 protein is CASSFVGQVRLTEAFF. The CDR3 DNA reads as TGTGCCAGCAGTTTTGTGGGGCAGGTTAGGCTCACTGAAGCTTTCTTT.

The chain couples TRBV7-2 to TRBJ1-2; D is ambiguous. Trimming removed 8 bases from V and 4 bases from J, with 14 bases in between. The CDR3 has 13 amino acids. CDR1 SGHTA and CDR2 FQGNSA come from the germline V gene. CDR3: CASRATVGYGYTF. CDR3 bases: TGTGCCAGCCGGGCAACCGTCGGCTATGGCTACACCTTC.